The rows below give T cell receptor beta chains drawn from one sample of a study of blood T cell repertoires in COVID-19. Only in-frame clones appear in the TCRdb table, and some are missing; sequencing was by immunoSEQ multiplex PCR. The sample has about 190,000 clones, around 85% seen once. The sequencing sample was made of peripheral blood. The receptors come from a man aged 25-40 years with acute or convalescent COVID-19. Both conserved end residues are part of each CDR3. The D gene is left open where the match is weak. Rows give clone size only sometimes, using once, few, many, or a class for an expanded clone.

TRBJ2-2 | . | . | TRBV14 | CASSQDLRGAHTGELFF | TGTGCCAGCAGCCAAGATCTTCGGGGGGCGCACACCGGGGAGCTGTTTTTT
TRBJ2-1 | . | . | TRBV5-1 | CASSLGGVSYNEQFF | TGCGCCAGCAGCTTGGGCGGGGTTAGCTACAATGAGCAGTTCTTC
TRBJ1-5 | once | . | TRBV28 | CASRNSWGPGNQPQHF | TGTGCCAGCAGGAATAGTTGGGGGCCGGGCAATCAGCCCCAGCATTTT
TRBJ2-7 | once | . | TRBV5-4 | CASSSEGNWNEQYF | TGTGCCAGCAGCTCCGAGGGTAATTGGAACGAGCAGTACTTC
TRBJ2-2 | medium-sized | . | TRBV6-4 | CASSAGNTGELFF | TGTGCCAGCAGTGCAGGGAACACCGGGGAGCTGTTTTTT
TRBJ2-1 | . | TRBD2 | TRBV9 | CASTPTPSGSYNEQFF | TGTGCCAGCACCCCGACTCCTAGCGGTTCCTACAATGAGCAGTTCTTC
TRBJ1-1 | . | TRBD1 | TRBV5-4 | CASSPWTGGVSTEAFF | TGTGCCAGCAGCCCTTGGACAGGGGGGGTTTCCACTGAAGCTTTCTTT
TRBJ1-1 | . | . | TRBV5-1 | CASSGGTEAFF | TGCGCCAGCAGCGGAGGGACTGAAGCTTTCTTT
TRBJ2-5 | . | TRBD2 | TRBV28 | CASSSGGETQYF | TGTGCCAGCAGTTCGGGGGGGGAGACCCAGTACTTC
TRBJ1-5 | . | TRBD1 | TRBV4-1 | CASSQDSTGLSQPQHF | TGCGCCAGCAGCCAAGATTCGACAGGGTTGAGTCAGCCCCAGCATTTT
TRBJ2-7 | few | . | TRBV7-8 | CASSLGPDPDHEQYF | TGTGCCAGCAGCTTGGGCCCCGACCCAGACCACGAGCAGTACTTC
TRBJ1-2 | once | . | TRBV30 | CAWTDNNYGYTF | TGTGCCTGGACAGATAATAACTATGGCTACACCTTC
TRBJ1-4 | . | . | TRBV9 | CASSVGHGGNEKLFF | TGTGCCAGCAGCGTAGGTCACGGGGGAAATGAAAAACTGTTTTTT
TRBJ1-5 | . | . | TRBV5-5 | CASSWDMDQPQHF | TGTGCCAGCAGCTGGGACATGGATCAGCCCCAGCATTTT
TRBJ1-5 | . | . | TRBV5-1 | CASSLSGGNQPQHF | TGCGCCAGCAGCTTGTCAGGGGGCAATCAGCCCCAGCATTTT
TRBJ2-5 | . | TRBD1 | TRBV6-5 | CASRLGTAGTQYF | TGTGCCAGCAGGCTAGGGACAGCAGGGACCCAGTACTTC
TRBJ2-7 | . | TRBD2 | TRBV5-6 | CASGRRTRDEQYF | TGTGCCAGCGGGCGACGGACTAGGGACGAGCAGTACTTC
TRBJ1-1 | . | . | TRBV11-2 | CASSLAQGTEAFF | TGTGCCAGCAGCTTAGCTCAGGGAACTGAAGCTTTCTTT
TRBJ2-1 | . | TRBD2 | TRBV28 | CASSLNGGAGEQFF | TGTGCCAGCAGTTTAAACGGGGGGGCCGGGGAGCAGTTCTTC
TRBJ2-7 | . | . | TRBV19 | CASSPLGTTNGQYF | TGTGCCAGTAGCCCCCTGGGGACAACGAACGGGCAGTACTTC
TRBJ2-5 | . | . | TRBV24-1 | CATSDFGRETQYF | TGTGCCACCAGTGATTTCGGCAGGGAGACCCAGTACTTC
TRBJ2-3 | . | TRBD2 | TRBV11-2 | CASSLRLATDTQYF | TGTGCCAGCAGCTTACGACTAGCGACAGATACGCAGTATTTT
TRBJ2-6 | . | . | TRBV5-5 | CASSLDGAGRANVLTF | TGTGCCAGCAGCTTGGATGGGGCGGGGCGGGCCAACGTCCTGACTTTC
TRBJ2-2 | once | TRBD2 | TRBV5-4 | CASSPVGGRTGELFF | TGTGCCAGCAGCCCCGTGGGGGGGAGGACCGGGGAGCTGTTTTTT
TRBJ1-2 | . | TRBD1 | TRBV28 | CASREDRGSYGYTF | TGTGCCAGCAGAGAGGACAGGGGTAGCTATGGCTACACCTTC
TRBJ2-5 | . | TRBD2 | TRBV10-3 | CAISAVAGGKETQYF | TGTGCCATCAGTGCCGTAGCGGGAGGAAAGGAGACCCAGTACTTC
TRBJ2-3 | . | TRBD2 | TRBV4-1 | CASSQGRIAGAIFTDTQYF | TGCGCCAGCAGCCAAGGTCGAATAGCGGGAGCTATTTTCACAGATACGCAGTATTTT
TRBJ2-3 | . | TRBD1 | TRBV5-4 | CASRHGTGGLTSTDTQYF | TGTGCCAGCAGGCACGGGACAGGGGGACTCACTAGCACAGATACGCAGTATTTT
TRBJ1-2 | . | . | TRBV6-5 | CASWGDGYTF | TGTGCCAGCTGGGGGGATGGCTACACCTTC
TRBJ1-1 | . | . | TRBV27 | CASSPRTSTEAFF | TGTGCCAGCAGTCCACGGACTAGCACTGAAGCTTTCTTT
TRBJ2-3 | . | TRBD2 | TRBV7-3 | CASSSKPRVAGSTDTQYF | TGTGCCAGCAGCTCGAAACCCAGGGTAGCGGGGAGCACAGATACGCAGTATTTT
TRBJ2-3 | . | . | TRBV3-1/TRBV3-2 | CASSSRQAGSTDTQYF | TGTGCCAGCAGTTCCCGTCAGGCGGGTAGCACAGATACGCAGTATTTT
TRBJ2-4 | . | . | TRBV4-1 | CASSQDWRARAKNIQYF | TGCGCCAGCAGCCAAGATTGGCGGGCGAGAGCCAAAAACATTCAGTACTTC